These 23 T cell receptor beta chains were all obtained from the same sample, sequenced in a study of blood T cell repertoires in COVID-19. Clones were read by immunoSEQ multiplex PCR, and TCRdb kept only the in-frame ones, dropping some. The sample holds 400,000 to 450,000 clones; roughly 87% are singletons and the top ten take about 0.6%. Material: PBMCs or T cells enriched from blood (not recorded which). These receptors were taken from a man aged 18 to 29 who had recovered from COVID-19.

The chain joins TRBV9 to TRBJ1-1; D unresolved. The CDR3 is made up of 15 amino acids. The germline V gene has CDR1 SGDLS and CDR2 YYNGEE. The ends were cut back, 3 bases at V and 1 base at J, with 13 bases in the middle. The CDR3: CASSASTSQNTEAFF. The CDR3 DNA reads TGTGCCAGCAGCGCCTCGACTTCACAGAACACTGAAGCTTTCTTT.

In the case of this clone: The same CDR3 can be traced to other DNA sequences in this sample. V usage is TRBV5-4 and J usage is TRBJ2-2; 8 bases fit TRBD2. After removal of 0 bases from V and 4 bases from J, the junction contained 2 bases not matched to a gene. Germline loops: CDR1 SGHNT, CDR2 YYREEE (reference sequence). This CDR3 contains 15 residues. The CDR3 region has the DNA TGTGCCAGCAGCTTGGCCCTAGCGGGCACCGGGGAGCTGTTTTTT. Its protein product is CASSLALAGTGELFF.

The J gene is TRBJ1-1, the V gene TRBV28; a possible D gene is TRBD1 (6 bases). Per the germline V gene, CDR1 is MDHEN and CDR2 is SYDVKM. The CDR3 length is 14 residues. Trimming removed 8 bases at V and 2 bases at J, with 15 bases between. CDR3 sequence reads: CASHEGGINTEAFF. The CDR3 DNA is TGTGCCAGCCACGAGGGGGGGATCAACACTGAAGCTTTCTTT.

The CDR3 DNA is TGTGCCTGGAGGGACAGGCCCAACACTGAAGCTTTCTTT. Amino acid sequence: CAWRDRPNTEAFF. This chain joins TRBV30 and TRBJ1-1, with 7 bases identical to TRBD1. Germline CDR1 reads GTSNPN; CDR2 reads SVGIG (reference sequence). V lost 3 bases and J lost 2; bases outside the gene matches: 3. CDR3 length equals 13 residues.

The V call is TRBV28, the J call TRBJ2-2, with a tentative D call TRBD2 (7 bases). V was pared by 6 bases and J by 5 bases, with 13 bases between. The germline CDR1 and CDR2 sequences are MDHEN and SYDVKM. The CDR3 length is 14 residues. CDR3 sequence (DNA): TGTGCCAGCAGGGGGGGCGGGAGAACCGGGGAGCTGTTTTTT. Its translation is CASRGGGRTGELFF.

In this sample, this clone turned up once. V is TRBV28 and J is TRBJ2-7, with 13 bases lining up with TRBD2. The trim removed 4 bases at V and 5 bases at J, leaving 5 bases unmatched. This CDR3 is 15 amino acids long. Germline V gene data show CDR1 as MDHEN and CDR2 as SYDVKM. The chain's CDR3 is CASSSRTSGRDEQYF. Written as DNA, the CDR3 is TGTGCCAGCAGTTCGAGGACTAGCGGGAGAGACGAGCAGTACTTC.

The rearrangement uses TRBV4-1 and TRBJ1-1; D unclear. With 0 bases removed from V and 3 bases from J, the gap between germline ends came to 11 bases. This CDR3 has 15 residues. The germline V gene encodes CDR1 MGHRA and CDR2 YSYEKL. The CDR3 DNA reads TGCGCCAGCAGCCAAGATATCGGGATTCACACTGAAGCTTTCTTT. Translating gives CASSQDIGIHTEAFF.

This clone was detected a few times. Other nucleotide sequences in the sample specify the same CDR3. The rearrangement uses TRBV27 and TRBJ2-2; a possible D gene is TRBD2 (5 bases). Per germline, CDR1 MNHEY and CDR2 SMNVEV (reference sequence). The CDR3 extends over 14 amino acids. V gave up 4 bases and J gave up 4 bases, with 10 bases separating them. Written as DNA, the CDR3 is TGTGCCAGCAGTTCATTTGGAGGCACCGGGGAGCTGTTTTTT. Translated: CASSSFGGTGELFF.

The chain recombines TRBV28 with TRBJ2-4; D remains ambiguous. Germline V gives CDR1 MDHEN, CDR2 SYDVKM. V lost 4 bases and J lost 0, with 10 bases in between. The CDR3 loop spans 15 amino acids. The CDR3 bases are TGTGCCAGCAGTTACGCGGAACTAGCCAAAAACATTCAGTACTTC. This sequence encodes CASSYAELAKNIQYF. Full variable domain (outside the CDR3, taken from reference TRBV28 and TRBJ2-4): DVKVTQSSRYLVKRTGEKVFLECVQDMDHENMFWYRQDPGLGLRLIYFSYDVKMKEKGDIPEGYSVSREKKERFSLILESASTNQTSMYLCASSYAELAKNIQYFGAGTRLSVL.

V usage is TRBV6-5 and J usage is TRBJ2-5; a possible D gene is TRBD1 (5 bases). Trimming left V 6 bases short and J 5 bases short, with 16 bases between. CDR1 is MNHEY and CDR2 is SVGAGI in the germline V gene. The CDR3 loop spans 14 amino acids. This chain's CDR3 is CASRWGSRAETQYF. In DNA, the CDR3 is TGTGCCAGCAGATGGGGCTCACGGGCCGAGACCCAGTACTTC.

This CDR3 reads CASSVVRNTEAFF. The CDR3 DNA follows: TGTGCCAGCAGCGTAGTCCGGAACACTGAAGCTTTCTTT. The rearrangement uses TRBV9 and TRBJ1-1; D gene unclear. CDR3 size: 13 residues. Trimming stripped 0 bases from V and 1 base from J, with 4 bases between. From germline, CDR1 is SGDLS and CDR2 YYNGEE.

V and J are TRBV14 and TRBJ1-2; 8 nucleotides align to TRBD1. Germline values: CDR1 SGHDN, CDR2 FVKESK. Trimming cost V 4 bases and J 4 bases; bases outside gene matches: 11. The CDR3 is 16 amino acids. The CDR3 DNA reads TGTGCCAGCAGCCGTGGGACAGGCCGGCTTGGCTATGGCTACACCTTC. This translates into CASSRGTGRLGYGYTF.

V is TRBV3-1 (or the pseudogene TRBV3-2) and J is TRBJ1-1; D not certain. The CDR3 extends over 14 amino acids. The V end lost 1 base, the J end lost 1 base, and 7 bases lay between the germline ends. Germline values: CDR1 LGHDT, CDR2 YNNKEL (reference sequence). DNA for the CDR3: TGTGCCAGCAGCCAAGGACTCCCGAACACTGAAGCTTTCTTT. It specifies CASSQGLPNTEAFF.

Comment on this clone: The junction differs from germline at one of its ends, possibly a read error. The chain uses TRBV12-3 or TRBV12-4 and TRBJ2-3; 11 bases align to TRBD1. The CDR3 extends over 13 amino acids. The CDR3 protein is CASSGQGAETQYF. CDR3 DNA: TGTGCCAGCAGCGGACAGGGGGCAGAGACGCAGTATTTT.

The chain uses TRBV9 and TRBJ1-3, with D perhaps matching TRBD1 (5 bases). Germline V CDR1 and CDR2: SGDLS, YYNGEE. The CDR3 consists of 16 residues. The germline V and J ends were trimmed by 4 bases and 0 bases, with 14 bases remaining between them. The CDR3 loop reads CASSSRTGDSGNTIYF. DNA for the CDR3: TGTGCCAGCAGCTCCCGCACAGGCGACTCTGGAAACACCATATATTTT.

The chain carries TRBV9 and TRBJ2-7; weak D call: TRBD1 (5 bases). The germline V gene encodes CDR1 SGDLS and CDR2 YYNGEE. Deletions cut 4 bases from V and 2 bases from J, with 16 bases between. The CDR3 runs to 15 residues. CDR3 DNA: TGTGCCAGCAGCCCGAACCTCCAGGGCCCCTACGAGCAGTACTTC. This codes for CASSPNLQGPYEQYF.

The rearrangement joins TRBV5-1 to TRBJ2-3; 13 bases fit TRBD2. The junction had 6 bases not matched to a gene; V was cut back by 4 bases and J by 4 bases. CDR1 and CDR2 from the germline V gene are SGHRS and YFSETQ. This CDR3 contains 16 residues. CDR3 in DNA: TGCGCCAGCAGCCTAATCGGACTAGCGGGAGCAGATACGCAGTATTTT. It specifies CASSLIGLAGADTQYF. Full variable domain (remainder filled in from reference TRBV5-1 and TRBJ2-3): KAGVTQTPRYLIKTRGQQVTLSCSPISGHRSVSWYQQTPGQGLQFLFEYFSETQRNKGNFPGRFSGRQFSNSRSEMNVSTLELGDSALYLCASSLIGLAGADTQYFGPGTRLTVL.

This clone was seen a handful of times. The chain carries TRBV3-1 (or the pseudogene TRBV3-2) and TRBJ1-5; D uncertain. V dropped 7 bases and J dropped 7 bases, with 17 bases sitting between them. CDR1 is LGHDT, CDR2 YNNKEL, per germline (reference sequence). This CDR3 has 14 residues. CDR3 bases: TGTGCCAGCACCCAGAGGCTGGGAGGCCAGCCCCAGCATTTT. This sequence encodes CASTQRLGGQPQHF.

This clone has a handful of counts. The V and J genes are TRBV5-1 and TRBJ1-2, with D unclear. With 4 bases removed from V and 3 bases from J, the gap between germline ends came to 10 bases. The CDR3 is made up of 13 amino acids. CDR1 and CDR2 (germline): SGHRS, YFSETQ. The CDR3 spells CASSPRGDYGYTF. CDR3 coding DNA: TGCGCCAGCAGCCCCCGGGGAGACTATGGCTACACCTTC.

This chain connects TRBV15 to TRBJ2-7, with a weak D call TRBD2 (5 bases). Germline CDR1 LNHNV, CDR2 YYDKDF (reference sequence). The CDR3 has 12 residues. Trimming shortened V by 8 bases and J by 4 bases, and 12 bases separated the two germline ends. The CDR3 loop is CATAKPGYEQYF. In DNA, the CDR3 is TGTGCCACCGCAAAACCGGGATACGAGCAGTACTTC.

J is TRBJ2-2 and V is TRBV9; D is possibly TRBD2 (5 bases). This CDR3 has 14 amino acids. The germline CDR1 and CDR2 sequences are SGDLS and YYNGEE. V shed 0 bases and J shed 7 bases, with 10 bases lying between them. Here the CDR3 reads CASSVAIGIGELFF. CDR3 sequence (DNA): TGTGCCAGCAGCGTAGCTATCGGGATCGGGGAGCTGTTTTTT.

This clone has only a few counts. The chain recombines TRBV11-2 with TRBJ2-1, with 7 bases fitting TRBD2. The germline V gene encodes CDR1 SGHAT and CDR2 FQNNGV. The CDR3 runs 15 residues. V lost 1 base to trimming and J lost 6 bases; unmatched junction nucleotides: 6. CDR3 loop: CASSLGGGGGNEQFF. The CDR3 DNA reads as TGTGCCAGCAGCTTAGGTGGGGGGGGAGGCAATGAGCAGTTCTTC.

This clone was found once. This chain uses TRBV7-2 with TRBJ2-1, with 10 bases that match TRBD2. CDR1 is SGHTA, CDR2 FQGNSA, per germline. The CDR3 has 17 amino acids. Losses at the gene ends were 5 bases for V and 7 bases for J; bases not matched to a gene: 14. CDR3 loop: CASSHSAGLAGVNEQFF. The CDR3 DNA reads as TGTGCCAGCAGCCACTCGGCCGGCCTAGCGGGAGTTAATGAGCAGTTCTTC.